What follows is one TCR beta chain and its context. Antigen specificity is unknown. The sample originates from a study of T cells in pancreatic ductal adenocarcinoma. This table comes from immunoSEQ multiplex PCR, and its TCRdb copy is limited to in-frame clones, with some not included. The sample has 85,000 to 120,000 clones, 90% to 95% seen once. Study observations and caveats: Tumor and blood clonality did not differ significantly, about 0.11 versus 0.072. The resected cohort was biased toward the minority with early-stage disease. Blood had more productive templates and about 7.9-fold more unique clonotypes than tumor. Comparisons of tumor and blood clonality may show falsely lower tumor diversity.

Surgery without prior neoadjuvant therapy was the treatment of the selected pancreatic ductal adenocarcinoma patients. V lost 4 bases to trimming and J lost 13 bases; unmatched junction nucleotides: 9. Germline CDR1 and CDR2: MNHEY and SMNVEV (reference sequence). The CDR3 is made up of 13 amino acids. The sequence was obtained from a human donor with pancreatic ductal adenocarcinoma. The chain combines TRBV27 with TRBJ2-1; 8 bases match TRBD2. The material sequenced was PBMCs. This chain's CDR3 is CASSSSGSGAQFF. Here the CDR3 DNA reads TGTGCCAGCAGTTCGAGCGGGAGTGGGGCCCAGTTCTTC.